Listed below are T cell receptor beta chains from one sample, sequenced in a study of blood T cell repertoires in COVID-19. Clones were sequenced by immunoSEQ multiplex PCR, and TCRdb holds only the in-frame ones, with some missing. Found here are about 270,000 clones, 86% of them singletons; the top ten hold approximately 9.7%. Sequencing input: peripheral blood. The receptors originated from a man aged 35-49 years with active or convalescent COVID-19. Both conserved end residues are part of each CDR3. D genes are given only for firm matches.

cdr3_aa	j_call	v_call	d_call
CASSHGQETQYF	TRBJ2-5	TRBV2	-
CASSPRATGDQPQHF	TRBJ1-5	TRBV9	TRBD1
CASSLALSHGYTF	TRBJ1-2	TRBV7-2	-
CASSRHKDGTETQYF	TRBJ2-5	TRBV6-5	-
CASSDGLAGWREQYF	TRBJ2-7	TRBV6-1	TRBD2
CASSSGAGRHTGELFF	TRBJ2-2	TRBV19	-
CASSFMAGMVSTEAFF	TRBJ1-1	TRBV11-2	-
CASQRDTDTQYF	TRBJ2-3	TRBV3-1/TRBV3-2	TRBD2
CASSLNGGGANYGYTF	TRBJ1-2	TRBV18	-
CASSKINNEQFF	TRBJ2-1	TRBV10-1	-
CASSRDSNYGYTF	TRBJ1-2	TRBV10-1	TRBD1
CASSSLVGELFF	TRBJ2-2	TRBV19	-
CASSPPSRGVVPLHF	TRBJ1-6	TRBV18	TRBD1
CASSQTDSSNYGYTF	TRBJ1-2	TRBV18	-
CASTSGGLYNEQFF	TRBJ2-1	TRBV6-5	TRBD2
CASSDIQGTNEKLFF	TRBJ1-4	TRBV25-1	-
CASSLDRSHSYEQYF	TRBJ2-7	TRBV5-1	-